A selection of T cell receptor beta chains follows, all from one sample in a study of blood T cell repertoires in COVID-19. Produced via immunoSEQ multiplex PCR; TCRdb's table is partial and in-frame only. The sample holds about 500,000 clones, 80% to 90% seen once. The material sequenced was peripheral blood. The receptors derive from a man aged 18 to 30 with COVID-19, enrolled during active disease. CDR3s include the opening cysteine and the closing phenylalanine or tryptophan. Fields, in order: CDR3 DNA, CDR3 protein, D gene, J gene, V gene, CDR3 length, clone size. The D gene is left open where the match is weak. Clone size is given for some rows only: seen once, a few or many times, or a class if the clone is expanded.

CDR3 DNA: TGTGCCAGCAGTTACTCGAAAACTGACTACAATGAGCAGTTCTTC
CDR3 protein: CASSYSKTDYNEQFF
D gene: .
J gene: TRBJ2-1
V gene: TRBV6-5
CDR3 length: 15
clone size: .

CDR3 DNA: TGTGCCAGCAGTTTATCGGCAGGGAATGAAAAACTGTTTTTT
CDR3 protein: CASSLSAGNEKLFF
D gene: .
J gene: TRBJ1-4
V gene: TRBV27
CDR3 length: 14
clone size: .

CDR3 DNA: TGTGCCAGCAGCTCCCCGAATCGCGGAATTCATTACGAGCAGTACTTC
CDR3 protein: CASSSPNRGIHYEQYF
D gene: .
J gene: TRBJ2-7
V gene: TRBV11-1
CDR3 length: 16
clone size: .

CDR3 DNA: TGTGCCAGCAGCTTAGATGTCGGGACGTGGGCTTTAGCGGGAGTCGACGAGCAGTACTTC
CDR3 protein: CASSLDVGTWALAGVDEQYF
D gene: TRBD2
J gene: TRBJ2-7
V gene: TRBV11-2
CDR3 length: 20
clone size: .

CDR3 DNA: TGCGCCAGCAGCTTACCAGGGGAGAACTATGGCTACACCTTC
CDR3 protein: CASSLPGENYGYTF
D gene: .
J gene: TRBJ1-2
V gene: TRBV5-1
CDR3 length: 14
clone size: .

CDR3 DNA: TGTGCCAGCAGCCCTAGCGGGAGATCGGACAATGAGCAGTTCTTC
CDR3 protein: CASSPSGRSDNEQFF
D gene: TRBD2
J gene: TRBJ2-1
V gene: TRBV9
CDR3 length: 15
clone size: .

CDR3 DNA: TGTGCCAGCAGTGCTGTTGAAGCCACTGAAGCTTTCTTT
CDR3 protein: CASSAVEATEAFF
D gene: .
J gene: TRBJ1-1
V gene: TRBV2
CDR3 length: 13
clone size: .

CDR3 DNA: TGTGCTAGTGGCCTGACCCTAGAGGGCACAGATACGCAGTATTTT
CDR3 protein: CASGLTLEGTDTQYF
D gene: .
J gene: TRBJ2-3
V gene: TRBV12-5
CDR3 length: 15
clone size: .

CDR3 DNA: TGTGCCAGCAGCCAAGACCCCCTCGCGTTAGGACTAGCGGTCTCCTACGAGCAGTACTTC
CDR3 protein: CASSQDPLALGLAVSYEQYF
D gene: TRBD2
J gene: TRBJ2-7
V gene: TRBV3-1/TRBV3-2
CDR3 length: 20
clone size: .

CDR3 DNA: TGTGCCAGCAGCGCGACAGGGGGCGCATCTCAGCCCCAGCATTTT
CDR3 protein: CASSATGGASQPQHF
D gene: TRBD1
J gene: TRBJ1-5
V gene: TRBV9
CDR3 length: 15
clone size: .

CDR3 DNA: TGTGCCAGCAGTTTATTACTAGTCAATGAGCAGTTCTTC
CDR3 protein: CASSLLLVNEQFF
D gene: .
J gene: TRBJ2-1
V gene: TRBV28
CDR3 length: 13
clone size: .

CDR3 DNA: TGTGCCAGCAGCTACGCTAGCGGGGAGGCCTACGAGCAGTACTTC
CDR3 protein: CASSYASGEAYEQYF
D gene: TRBD2
J gene: TRBJ2-7
V gene: TRBV7-8
CDR3 length: 15
clone size: .

CDR3 DNA: TGTGCCAGCAGTGACTCTGGGCCCCTATCCTCTGGAAACACCATATATTTT
CDR3 protein: CASSDSGPLSSGNTIYF
D gene: .
J gene: TRBJ1-3
V gene: TRBV25-1
CDR3 length: 17
clone size: .

CDR3 DNA: TGTGCCAGCAGACTAGAGGGACAAATGAACACTGAAGCTTTCTTT
CDR3 protein: CASRLEGQMNTEAFF
D gene: .
J gene: TRBJ1-1
V gene: TRBV11-3
CDR3 length: 15
clone size: .

CDR3 DNA: TGTGCCAGCAACAAGGACGGACTCAATCAGCCCCAGCATTTT
CDR3 protein: CASNKDGLNQPQHF
D gene: .
J gene: TRBJ1-5
V gene: TRBV6-5
CDR3 length: 14
clone size: .

CDR3 DNA: TGTGCCAGCAGCCCGCAGGGACAGGGCGTTGGCTACACCTTC
CDR3 protein: CASSPQGQGVGYTF
D gene: TRBD1
J gene: TRBJ1-2
V gene: TRBV7-3
CDR3 length: 14
clone size: .

CDR3 DNA: TGCAGCGTTGTAGGAGGGCCCAACACTGAAGCTTTCTTT
CDR3 protein: CSVVGGPNTEAFF
D gene: .
J gene: TRBJ1-1
V gene: TRBV29-1
CDR3 length: 13
clone size: .

CDR3 DNA: TGTGCCAGCAGTGAGCCCTATCTTAATGAAAAACTGTTTTTT
CDR3 protein: CASSEPYLNEKLFF
D gene: .
J gene: TRBJ1-4
V gene: TRBV6-1
CDR3 length: 14
clone size: .

CDR3 DNA: TGTGCCAGCACCGCGGGGACGACTTACGAGCAGTACTTC
CDR3 protein: CASTAGTTYEQYF
D gene: .
J gene: TRBJ2-7
V gene: TRBV2
CDR3 length: 13
clone size: .

CDR3 DNA: TGTGCCACCTCCCGACAGGATTATAATTCACCCCTCCACTTT
CDR3 protein: CATSRQDYNSPLHF
D gene: .
J gene: TRBJ1-6
V gene: TRBV19
CDR3 length: 14
clone size: .

CDR3 DNA: TGTGCCAGCAGCCCCTCTAGCGGGAGCCCGGCCGAGCAGTACTTC
CDR3 protein: CASSPSSGSPAEQYF
D gene: TRBD2
J gene: TRBJ2-7
V gene: TRBV7-3
CDR3 length: 15
clone size: .

CDR3 DNA: TGTGCCAGCAAGACCGGGGGGCGCGGAAACACCATATATTTT
CDR3 protein: CASKTGGRGNTIYF
D gene: .
J gene: TRBJ1-3
V gene: TRBV6-5
CDR3 length: 14
clone size: .

CDR3 DNA: TGTGCCAGTAGTCCGACTAGTCTAGACGAGCAGTACTTC
CDR3 protein: CASSPTSLDEQYF
D gene: .
J gene: TRBJ2-7
V gene: TRBV19
CDR3 length: 13
clone size: once

CDR3 DNA: TGTGCCAGCAGCTATTACACCTCTGGAAACACCATATATTTT
CDR3 protein: CASSYYTSGNTIYF
D gene: .
J gene: TRBJ1-3
V gene: TRBV6-2/TRBV6-3
CDR3 length: 14
clone size: .

CDR3 DNA: TGTGCCAGCCATTTAGCGGGGGGTACCAGGGAGCAGTTCTTC
CDR3 protein: CASHLAGGTREQFF
D gene: TRBD2
J gene: TRBJ2-1
V gene: TRBV7-8
CDR3 length: 14
clone size: .

CDR3 DNA: TGTGCCAGCAGTTCCCTACAGGGTTTGACTGAAGCTTTCTTT
CDR3 protein: CASSSLQGLTEAFF
D gene: .
J gene: TRBJ1-1
V gene: TRBV27
CDR3 length: 14
clone size: .

CDR3 DNA: TGTGCCAGCAGTGAAGCGCTCCAGGGGTATACGCAGTATTTT
CDR3 protein: CASSEALQGYTQYF
D gene: .
J gene: TRBJ2-3
V gene: TRBV6-1
CDR3 length: 14
clone size: once

CDR3 DNA: TGCGCCAGCAGCGATGGGACAGCCTCTGGAAACACCATATATTTT
CDR3 protein: CASSDGTASGNTIYF
D gene: TRBD1
J gene: TRBJ1-3
V gene: TRBV5-1
CDR3 length: 15
clone size: .

CDR3 DNA: TGTGCCAGCAGTTACGCTCTGTCGGCTAATGAAAAACTGTTTTTT
CDR3 protein: CASSYALSANEKLFF
D gene: .
J gene: TRBJ1-4
V gene: TRBV6-2/TRBV6-3
CDR3 length: 15
clone size: .

CDR3 DNA: TGCGCCAGCAGCCATCCTGGTAGTGAGACCCAGTACTTC
CDR3 protein: CASSHPGSETQYF
D gene: .
J gene: TRBJ2-5
V gene: TRBV4-1
CDR3 length: 13
clone size: .

CDR3 DNA: TGTGCCAGCAGCCAAGATTGGAGGGACGCTGAAGCTTTCTTT
CDR3 protein: CASSQDWRDAEAFF
D gene: .
J gene: TRBJ1-1
V gene: TRBV3-1/TRBV3-2
CDR3 length: 14
clone size: .

CDR3 DNA: TGTGCCAGCAGCACCTATCGGGACTACGAGCAGTACTTC
CDR3 protein: CASSTYRDYEQYF
D gene: .
J gene: TRBJ2-7
V gene: TRBV7-2
CDR3 length: 13
clone size: .

CDR3 DNA: TGTGCCACCAGTCACTCGCTAGCGGGCACAGATACGCAGTATTTT
CDR3 protein: CATSHSLAGTDTQYF
D gene: TRBD2
J gene: TRBJ2-3
V gene: TRBV24-1
CDR3 length: 15
clone size: .

CDR3 DNA: TGTGCCAGCGCAGGGCCCGCGGACACTGAAGCTTTCTTT
CDR3 protein: CASAGPADTEAFF
D gene: .
J gene: TRBJ1-1
V gene: TRBV5-5
CDR3 length: 13
clone size: .

CDR3 DNA: TGTGCCAGCAGCTTAGGTTCGGCGGATCAGCCCCAGCATTTT
CDR3 protein: CASSLGSADQPQHF
D gene: .
J gene: TRBJ1-5
V gene: TRBV7-9
CDR3 length: 14
clone size: .

CDR3 DNA: TGCGCCAGCAGTGGGGGACTAGGGGTAGAGACCCAGTACTTC
CDR3 protein: CASSGGLGVETQYF
D gene: TRBD2
J gene: TRBJ2-5
V gene: TRBV10-1
CDR3 length: 14
clone size: once

CDR3 DNA: TGCAGCGCTGTCCGAGGGGGCTGGACAGGGGGCGAAGAGACCCAGTACTTC
CDR3 protein: CSAVRGGWTGGEETQYF
D gene: TRBD1
J gene: TRBJ2-5
V gene: TRBV29-1
CDR3 length: 17
clone size: .

CDR3 DNA: TGTGCCAGCAGAACCGTGAAGGGAGGGGAGCAGTACTTC
CDR3 protein: CASRTVKGGEQYF
D gene: TRBD2
J gene: TRBJ2-7
V gene: TRBV2
CDR3 length: 13
clone size: .

CDR3 DNA: TGCAGTGCTAGTCCTTCTACCACCGGGGAGCTGTTTTTT
CDR3 protein: CSASPSTTGELFF
D gene: .
J gene: TRBJ2-2
V gene: TRBV20-1
CDR3 length: 13
clone size: .

CDR3 DNA: TGTGCCAGCAGCTTAAGCGGGGGAGAGCAGTTCTTC
CDR3 protein: CASSLSGGEQFF
D gene: TRBD2
J gene: TRBJ2-1
V gene: TRBV7-9
CDR3 length: 12
clone size: few

CDR3 DNA: TGTGCCAGCCCGGGTCGCGGGAGGGAAGAGACCCAGTACTTC
CDR3 protein: CASPGRGREETQYF
D gene: TRBD2
J gene: TRBJ2-5
V gene: TRBV7-2
CDR3 length: 14
clone size: once

CDR3 DNA: TGTGCCAGCAGCCTACGGGAACAATTTAATATGGTGCAGTACTTC
CDR3 protein: CASSLREQFNMVQYF
D gene: .
J gene: TRBJ2-7
V gene: TRBV5-4
CDR3 length: 15
clone size: .

CDR3 DNA: TGTGCCAGCAGCCAAGCGACAGGGTTGGCAACTAATGAAAAACTGTTTTTT
CDR3 protein: CASSQATGLATNEKLFF
D gene: TRBD1
J gene: TRBJ1-4
V gene: TRBV3-1/TRBV3-2
CDR3 length: 17
clone size: .

CDR3 DNA: TGTGCCAGCAGTGTCCGAGGACAGGGGGGCTACGAGCAGTACTTC
CDR3 protein: CASSVRGQGGYEQYF
D gene: TRBD1
J gene: TRBJ2-7
V gene: TRBV25-1
CDR3 length: 15
clone size: .

CDR3 DNA: TGTGCCACCAGCAGAGAATCTCGTCCTCGGGGGGGGATTTCCACAGATACGCAGTATTTT
CDR3 protein: CATSRESRPRGGISTDTQYF
D gene: TRBD2
J gene: TRBJ2-3
V gene: TRBV15
CDR3 length: 20
clone size: few

CDR3 DNA: TGTGCCAGCAGCCCATATGACAGGGATTTGAACGAGCAGTACTTC
CDR3 protein: CASSPYDRDLNEQYF
D gene: TRBD1
J gene: TRBJ2-7
V gene: TRBV14
CDR3 length: 15
clone size: .

CDR3 DNA: TGTGCCAGCAAAGGATCCAGGGGGGATGAGCAGTTCTTC
CDR3 protein: CASKGSRGDEQFF
D gene: .
J gene: TRBJ2-1
V gene: TRBV25-1
CDR3 length: 13
clone size: few

CDR3 DNA: TGTGCCAGCAGCTCTATGAGCACTGAAGCTTTCTTT
CDR3 protein: CASSSMSTEAFF
D gene: .
J gene: TRBJ1-1
V gene: TRBV11-2
CDR3 length: 12
clone size: few

CDR3 DNA: TGCGCCAGCAGCCTTAATAGCCCATCCTACGAGCAGTACTTC
CDR3 protein: CASSLNSPSYEQYF
D gene: .
J gene: TRBJ2-7
V gene: TRBV5-1
CDR3 length: 14
clone size: .

CDR3 DNA: TGCGCCAGCAGTGACGGACTGGGCTATGGCTACACCTTC
CDR3 protein: CASSDGLGYGYTF
D gene: .
J gene: TRBJ1-2
V gene: TRBV10-1
CDR3 length: 13
clone size: .